This TCR beta chain derives from a study of T-cell memory formation after mild COVID-19. CDR3 length equals 13 residues. From germline, CDR1 is LNHDA and CDR2 SQIVND (reference sequence). Trimming took 4 bases from V and 4 from J, leaving 9 bases between them. TCRdb re-called the 5' RACE reads through MiXCR, storing one row per CDR3 protein. The data contain more than 450,000 distinct CDR3 sequences, about a sixth of them singletons. This sequence originates from an adult woman who had mild COVID-19 (a few samples of this study predate the infection). Cell type and time point are not known. The sequenced material came from PBMCs or a T cell subset sorted from them (not recorded which). This chain links TRBV19 with TRBJ2-3; D gene uncertain. The CDR3 DNA is TGTGCCAGTAGTACGGAGAGGTCAGATACGCAGTATTTT. This codes for CASSTERSDTQYF.